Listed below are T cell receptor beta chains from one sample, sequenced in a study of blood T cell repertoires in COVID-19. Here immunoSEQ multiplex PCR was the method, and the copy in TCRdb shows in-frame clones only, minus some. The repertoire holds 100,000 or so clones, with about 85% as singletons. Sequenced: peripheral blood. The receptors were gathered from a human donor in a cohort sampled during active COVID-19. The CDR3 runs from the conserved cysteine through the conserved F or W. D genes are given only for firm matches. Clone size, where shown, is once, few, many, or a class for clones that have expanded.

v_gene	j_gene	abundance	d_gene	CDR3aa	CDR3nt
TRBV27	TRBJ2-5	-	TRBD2	CASSTLAGGETQYF	TGTGCCAGCAGTACCCTAGCGGGAGGAGAGACCCAGTACTTC
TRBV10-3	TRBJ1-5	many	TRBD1	CASNQGAGNQPQHF	TGTGCCTCAAATCAGGGGGCCGGAAATCAGCCCCAGCATTTT
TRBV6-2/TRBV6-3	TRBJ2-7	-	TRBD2	CASSLLAGTLYEQYF	TGTGCCAGCAGTCTCTTAGCGGGTACGCTCTACGAGCAGTACTTC
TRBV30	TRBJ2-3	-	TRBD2	CAWTGTSGRTDTQYF	TGTGCCTGGACCGGGACTAGCGGGAGGACGGATACGCAGTATTTT
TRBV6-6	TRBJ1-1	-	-	CASNGQFEAFF	TGTGCCAGCAATGGACAGTTTGAAGCTTTCTTT
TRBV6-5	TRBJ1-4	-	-	CASSYGSGATNEKLFF	TGTGCCAGCAGTTACGGTTCGGGGGCAACTAATGAAAAACTGTTTTTT
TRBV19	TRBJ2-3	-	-	CASSTLDFTDTQYF	TGTGCCAGTAGTACCCTGGACTTCACAGATACGCAGTATTTT
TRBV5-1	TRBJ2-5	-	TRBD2	CASSLAQGGPGLAGFGTQYF	TGCGCCAGCAGCTTGGCACAGGGAGGGCCGGGACTAGCAGGATTTGGGACCCAGTACTTC
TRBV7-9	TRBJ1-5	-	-	CASSLGGVWQPQHF	TGTGCCAGCAGCTTGGGCGGGGTGTGGCAGCCCCAGCATTTT
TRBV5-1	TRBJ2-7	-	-	CASSLSKEGGEQYF	TGCGCCAGCAGCCTTAGCAAAGAGGGCGGTGAGCAGTACTTC
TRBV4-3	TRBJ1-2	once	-	CASSQVNTLAPLYGYTF	TGCGCCAGCAGCCAAGTGAACACCCTAGCCCCTCTCTATGGCTACACCTTC
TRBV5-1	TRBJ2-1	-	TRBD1	CASTPWTGQNEQFF	TGCGCCAGCACCCCATGGACAGGTCAGAATGAGCAGTTCTTC
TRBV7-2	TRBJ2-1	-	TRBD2	CASSRAGAISYNEQFF	TGTGCCAGCAGCAGAGCGGGGGCGATCTCCTACAATGAGCAGTTCTTC
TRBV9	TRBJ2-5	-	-	CASSGTSQETQYF	TGTGCCAGCTCCGGGACTTCCCAAGAGACCCAGTACTTC
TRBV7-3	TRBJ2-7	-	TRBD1	CASSSGQGAGEQYF	TGTGCCAGCAGCTCTGGACAGGGGGCCGGCGAGCAGTACTTC
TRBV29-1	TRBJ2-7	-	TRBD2	CRWKREPYEQYF	TGCAGGTGGAAGCGGGAACCCTACGAGCAGTACTTC
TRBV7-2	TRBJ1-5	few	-	CASSSNRDQPQHF	TGTGCCAGCAGCTCGAACAGGGATCAGCCCCAGCATTTT
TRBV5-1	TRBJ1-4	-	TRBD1	CASSLGQGTSNEKLFF	TGCGCCAGCAGCTTGGGACAGGGGACGTCTAATGAAAAACTGTTTTTT
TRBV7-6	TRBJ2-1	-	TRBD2	CASSRGSKTSGVTEQFF	TGTGCCAGCAGCCGAGGGTCTAAGACTAGCGGTGTGACTGAGCAGTTCTTC
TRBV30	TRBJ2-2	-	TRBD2	CAWSVRRLAGTGELFF	TGTGCCTGGAGTGTACGGCGTCTAGCGGGAACCGGGGAGCTGTTTTTT
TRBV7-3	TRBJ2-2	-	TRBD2	CASSKGLANTGELFF	TGTGCCAGCAGCAAGGGACTAGCGAACACCGGGGAGCTGTTTTTT